This TCR beta chain comes out of a study of OX40 agonist ivuxolimab in advanced cancers. Study as a whole: Ivuxolimab, an antibody acting as an agonist of OX40 (CD134), was used to treat patients. The study reported partial responses in three patients: one hepatocellular carcinoma, two cutaneous melanoma. Points from the study as a whole: Dosing at 0.1 to 3.0 mg/kg was accompanied by clonal expansion of CD4+ and CD8+ blood T cells by week 6.

Clones were sequenced by immunoSEQ multiplex PCR, and TCRdb holds only the in-frame ones, with some missing. Of about 79,000 clones in the sample, around 93% were seen once. Prior autoimmune disease or systemic immunosuppression barred patients. This clone was found once. What it binds is not known. The TCR sequence derives from an adult with an advanced solid tumor such as melanoma, head and neck, liver or kidney cancer. The material was CD4+ or CD8+ T cells sorted from blood, obtained in a trial of the OX40 agonist ivuxolimab.

The CDR3 DNA is TGCGCCAGCAGTCAACAGACACCTTCCTACGAGCAGTACTTC. Residues: CASSQQTPSYEQYF. V is TRBV23-1 and J is TRBJ2-7, with no clear D. TRBV23-1 is an ORF, with its function uncertain. Trimming removed 2 bases at V and 1 base at J, with 9 bases between. This CDR3 contains 14 residues.